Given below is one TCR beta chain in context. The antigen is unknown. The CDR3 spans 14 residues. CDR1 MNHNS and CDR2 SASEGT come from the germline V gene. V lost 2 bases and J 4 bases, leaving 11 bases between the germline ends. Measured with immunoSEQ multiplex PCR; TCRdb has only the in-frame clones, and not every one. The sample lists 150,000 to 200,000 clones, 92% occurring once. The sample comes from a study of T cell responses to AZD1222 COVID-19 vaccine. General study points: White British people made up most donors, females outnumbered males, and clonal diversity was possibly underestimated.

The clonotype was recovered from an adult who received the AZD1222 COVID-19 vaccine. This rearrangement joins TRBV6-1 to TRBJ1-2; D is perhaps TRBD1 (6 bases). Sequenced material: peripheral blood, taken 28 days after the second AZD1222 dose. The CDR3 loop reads CASSEPNRAYGYTF. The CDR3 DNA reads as TGTGCCAGCAGTGAACCGAACAGGGCCTATGGCTACACCTTC.